This paragraph covers one TCR beta chain sequence. This entry comes from a study of blood T cell repertoires in COVID-19. CDR1 and CDR2 (germline): SGHRS, YFSETQ. J lost 1 base, V lost 5 bases, and 4 bases had no gene match. The CDR3 covers 14 residues. Under the authors' procedure: Counts of nucleated cells, estimated from reference gene primer amplification, were obtained. The table came from immunoSEQ multiplex PCR; TCRdb's copy has only in-frame clones and leaves some out. The V and J calls and the clone size are those of that table, but D and trimming were determined from the DNA. The sample includes 95,000 to 100,000 clones, around 87% seen only once; the top ten take more than 9%.

This TCR came from a woman younger than 45 with acute or convalescent COVID-19. The sequenced sample was peripheral blood. The chain has TRBV5-1 and TRBJ2-7, with 9 bases identical to TRBD1. The CDR3, as DNA: TGCGCCAGCAGACAGGGGACAGGGTCCTACGAGCAGTACTTC. This codes for CASRQGTGSYEQYF.